Below are 6 T cell receptor beta chains sequenced from a single sample in a study of blood T cell repertoires in COVID-19. Produced via immunoSEQ multiplex PCR; TCRdb's table is partial and in-frame only. This table has around 200,000 clones, approximately 86% appearing once. Sequencing was carried out using peripheral blood. The receptors come from a woman aged 25 to 45 with COVID-19, enrolled during active disease.

The chain joins TRBV7-2 to TRBJ2-5, with 9 bases that match TRBD1. Trimming took 1 base from V and 7 from J; bases not matched to a gene: 4. CDR1 is SGHTA, CDR2 FQGNSA, per germline. The CDR3 runs to 14 residues. The CDR3 sequence: CASSLVEDRGTQYF. CDR3 sequence (DNA): TGTGCCAGCAGCTTAGTGGAGGACAGGGGGACCCAGTACTTC. The entire variable domain, with the rest obtained from reference TRBV7-2 and TRBJ2-5, is as follows: GAGVSQSPSNKVTEKGKDVELRCDPISGHTALYWYRQSLGQGLEFLIYFQGNSAPDKSGLPSDRFSAERTGGSVSTLTIQRTQQEDSAVYLCASSLVEDRGTQYFGPGTRLLVL.

The rearrangement joins TRBV18 to TRBJ2-3; tentative D call: TRBD2 (5 bases). The germline V gene encodes CDR1 KGHSH and CDR2 LQKENI. Trimming stripped 3 bases from V and 2 bases from J, with 6 bases between. This CDR3 has 13 residues. CDR3 nucleotides: TGTGCCAGCTCACCGGGAGTCACAGATACGCAGTATTTT. As protein: CASSPGVTDTQYF.

This clone turned up a few times. This chain joins TRBV28 and TRBJ1-2; D perhaps matches TRBD1 (5 bases). The germline CDR1 and CDR2 sequences are MDHEN and SYDVKM. The ends were cut back, 5 bases at V and 1 base at J, with 11 bases in the middle. The CDR3 has 14 amino acids. The CDR3 reads CASSPLDSNYGYTF. CDR3 DNA sequence: TGTGCCAGCAGTCCGCTAGACAGTAACTATGGCTACACCTTC.

This chain connects TRBV5-1 to TRBJ2-7, with 12 positions matching TRBD1. Per germline, CDR1 SGHRS and CDR2 YFSETQ. V was clipped by 0 bases and J by 5 bases; unmatched bases: 6. This CDR3 has 16 residues. In DNA, the CDR3 is TGCGCCAGCAGCTTGGTCCCGGGACAGGGGGCAGACGAGCAGTACTTC. It encodes CASSLVPGQGADEQYF. Using reference TRBV5-1 and TRBJ2-7 for the parts outside the CDR3, the full variable domain is KAGVTQTPRYLIKTRGQQVTLSCSPISGHRSVSWYQQTPGQGLQFLFEYFSETQRNKGNFPGRFSGRQFSNSRSEMNVSTLELGDSALYLCASSLVPGQGADEQYFGPGTRLTVT.

V usage is TRBV25-1 and J usage is TRBJ2-7, with a possible D match to TRBD2 (5 bases). V lost 7 bases and J lost 2, with 15 bases in between. Germline-derived CDR1 and CDR2 are MGHDK and SYGVNS. The CDR3 runs to 14 residues. The CDR3 loop reads CASTPYEGAYEQYF. The CDR3 coding sequence is TGTGCCAGCACCCCTTATGAGGGCGCCTACGAGCAGTACTTC.

A note on this clone: Sequence at one end of the junction differs from germline and may be a read error. The V and J genes are TRBV2 and TRBJ1-2, with 9 bases fitting TRBD1. From germline, CDR1 is SNHLY and CDR2 FYNNEI. There are 15 residues in the CDR3. The CDR3 coding sequence is TGTGCCAGCAGCGAAGGGACAGGGAGTCACTATGGCTACACCTTC. It specifies CASSEGTGSHYGYTF.